This TCR beta chain was recovered during a study of cytomegalovirus exposure and HLA in healthy donors. With 8 bases removed from V and 4 bases from J, the gap between germline ends came to 16 bases. CDR3 length equals 14 residues. The V gene's germline CDR1 is SEHNR and CDR2 FQNEAQ (reference sequence). Study-wide results and caveats: In the analysis, some V segments, TRBV6-2 and TRBV6-3 included, were excluded as indistinguishable.

This clone was recorded a few times. Its antigen is not known. PCR amplification relied on 60 Vbeta primers (plus 13 Jbeta primers). Only in-frame clones appear in the TCRdb table, and some are missing; sequencing was by immunoSEQ multiplex PCR. The sample has fewer than 200,000 clones; around 64% are singletons. The chain carries TRBV7-9 and TRBJ2-3, with a tentative D call TRBD1 (6 bases). The specimen was PBMCs. This receptor was taken from a woman between 25 and 40 years old in good health and CMV-seronegative. The CDR3 protein is CASQGPEAADTQYF. In DNA form, the CDR3 reads TGTGCCAGCCAGGGGCCAGAGGCGGCAGATACGCAGTATTTT.